These T cell receptor beta chains were read from a single sample in a study of blood T cells in healthy people across ages. TCRdb reprocessed the 5' RACE reads with MiXCR, giving one entry per CDR3 protein. The sample shows more than 450,000 distinct CDR3 sequences, roughly a quarter of them seen only once. The same sample was also studied in work on T cells of mothers and their children.

The sample comprised blood. The origin of the receptors is a boy aged 2 to 10 in good health. CDR3s include the opening cysteine and the closing phenylalanine or tryptophan. Each record gives: D gene, J gene, clone size, CDR3 length, V gene, CDR3 protein, CDR3 DNA. The D gene is left open where the match is weak. Size is stated for part of the rows, as once, few or many counts, or as a class when the clone is expanded.

D gene: NA; J gene: TRBJ2-1; clone size: NA; CDR3 length: 12; V gene: TRBV5-5; CDR3 protein: CASSLSGNGQFF; CDR3 DNA: TGTGCCAGCAGCTTGAGTGGTAATGGGCAGTTCTTC
D gene: NA; J gene: TRBJ2-7; clone size: many; CDR3 length: 11; V gene: TRBV6-6; CDR3 protein: CASSYRYEQYF; CDR3 DNA: TGTGCCAGCAGTTACCGCTACGAGCAGTACTTC
D gene: NA; J gene: TRBJ1-2; clone size: few; CDR3 length: 12; V gene: TRBV20-1; CDR3 protein: CSAREHNYGYTF; CDR3 DNA: TGCAGTGCTAGAGAGCATAACTATGGCTACACCTTC
D gene: NA; J gene: TRBJ2-5; clone size: NA; CDR3 length: 14; V gene: TRBV15; CDR3 protein: CATSTTGPLETQYF; CDR3 DNA: TGTGCCACCAGCACCACAGGCCCCTTGGAGACCCAGTACTTC
D gene: NA; J gene: TRBJ1-1; clone size: once; CDR3 length: 13; V gene: TRBV3-1; CDR3 protein: CASSQDGLGGAFF; CDR3 DNA: TGTGCCAGCAGCCAAGATGGTCTGGGAGGGGCTTTCTTT
D gene: TRBD2; J gene: TRBJ2-3; clone size: NA; CDR3 length: 15; V gene: TRBV27; CDR3 protein: CASSPGTTSTDTQYF; CDR3 DNA: TGTGCCAGCAGTCCCGGGACTACTAGCACAGATACGCAGTATTTT
D gene: TRBD2; J gene: TRBJ2-1; clone size: NA; CDR3 length: 16; V gene: TRBV19; CDR3 protein: CASSISYSGGSHEQFF; CDR3 DNA: TGTGCCAGTAGTATCTCCTATAGCGGGGGTAGTCATGAGCAGTTCTTC
D gene: NA; J gene: TRBJ2-1; clone size: NA; CDR3 length: 17; V gene: TRBV20-1; CDR3 protein: CSARVRYRLSSYNEQFF; CDR3 DNA: TGCAGTGCTAGAGTCCGGTACAGATTGAGTTCCTACAATGAGCAGTTCTTC
D gene: NA; J gene: TRBJ1-4; clone size: few; CDR3 length: 13; V gene: TRBV7-8; CDR3 protein: CASSLARNEKLFF; CDR3 DNA: TGTGCCAGCAGCTTAGCCCGTAATGAAAAACTGTTTTTT
D gene: NA; J gene: TRBJ2-4; clone size: few; CDR3 length: 13; V gene: TRBV12-3/TRBV12-4; CDR3 protein: CASSFRKKNIQYF; CDR3 DNA: TGTGCCAGCAGTTTCAGGAAGAAAAACATTCAGTACTTC
D gene: TRBD2; J gene: TRBJ2-5; clone size: NA; CDR3 length: 16; V gene: TRBV7-6; CDR3 protein: CASSVSGGAGGETQYF; CDR3 DNA: TGTGCCAGCAGCGTAAGCGGGGGGGCCGGTGGAGAGACCCAGTACTTC
D gene: NA; J gene: TRBJ1-2; clone size: NA; CDR3 length: 14; V gene: TRBV12-3/TRBV12-4; CDR3 protein: CASSLGGPLRGYTF; CDR3 DNA: TGTGCCAGCAGTTTAGGGGGACCGCTCCGGGGCTACACCTTC
D gene: NA; J gene: TRBJ1-2; clone size: NA; CDR3 length: 15; V gene: TRBV16; CDR3 protein: CASSQSEGAGKGYTF; CDR3 DNA: TGTGCCAGCAGCCAGTCGGAAGGGGCCGGAAAAGGCTACACCTTC
D gene: NA; J gene: TRBJ2-2; clone size: NA; CDR3 length: 12; V gene: TRBV5-1; CDR3 protein: CASSPPTGELFF; CDR3 DNA: TGCGCCAGCAGCCCTCCCACCGGGGAGCTGTTTTTT
D gene: NA; J gene: TRBJ1-1; clone size: NA; CDR3 length: 13; V gene: TRBV12-3/TRBV12-4; CDR3 protein: CASSFYGDTEAFF; CDR3 DNA: TGTGCCAGCAGTTTCTACGGTGACACTGAAGCTTTCTTT
D gene: NA; J gene: TRBJ2-6; clone size: many; CDR3 length: 15; V gene: TRBV5-1; CDR3 protein: CASSLEVSGANVLTF; CDR3 DNA: TGCGCCAGCAGCTTGGAAGTCTCTGGGGCCAACGTCCTGACTTTC
D gene: TRBD1; J gene: TRBJ1-6; clone size: NA; CDR3 length: 15; V gene: TRBV28; CDR3 protein: CASSLSQGANSPLHF; CDR3 DNA: TGTGCCAGCAGTTTATCGCAGGGGGCCAATTCACCCCTCCACTTT
D gene: TRBD1; J gene: TRBJ1-5; clone size: NA; CDR3 length: 15; V gene: TRBV12-3/TRBV12-4; CDR3 protein: CASSAGGYSNQPQHF; CDR3 DNA: TGTGCCAGCAGTGCAGGGGGCTATAGCAATCAGCCCCAGCATTTT
D gene: TRBD1; J gene: TRBJ2-3; clone size: NA; CDR3 length: 14; V gene: TRBV5-4; CDR3 protein: CASSLDRQGMAQYF; CDR3 DNA: TGTGCCAGCAGCTTGGATCGACAGGGGATGGCGCAGTATTTT
D gene: NA; J gene: TRBJ2-1; clone size: NA; CDR3 length: 13; V gene: TRBV29-1; CDR3 protein: CSGSWRAMNEQFF; CDR3 DNA: TGCAGCGGTTCCTGGAGGGCCATGAATGAGCAGTTCTTC
D gene: NA; J gene: TRBJ1-6; clone size: NA; CDR3 length: 15; V gene: TRBV6-4; CDR3 protein: CASSAGQLAPPALHF; CDR3 DNA: TGTGCCAGCAGTGCTGGACAGTTGGCACCACCGGCCCTCCACTTT
D gene: NA; J gene: TRBJ2-3; clone size: few; CDR3 length: 17; V gene: TRBV9; CDR3 protein: CASSVGLALYVVDTQYF; CDR3 DNA: TGTGCCAGCAGCGTAGGTCTTGCGCTGTACGTGGTAGATACGCAGTATTTT
D gene: NA; J gene: TRBJ2-1; clone size: few; CDR3 length: 14; V gene: TRBV5-1; CDR3 protein: CASSYWRDYNEQFF; CDR3 DNA: TGCGCCAGCAGCTACTGGCGCGATTACAATGAGCAGTTCTTC
D gene: NA; J gene: TRBJ1-2; clone size: few; CDR3 length: 12; V gene: TRBV20-1; CDR3 protein: CSAIGTRSGYTF; CDR3 DNA: TGCAGTGCTATTGGGACGAGAAGTGGCTACACCTTC
D gene: NA; J gene: TRBJ2-4; clone size: many; CDR3 length: 13; V gene: TRBV28; CDR3 protein: CASSLAAKNIQYF; CDR3 DNA: TGTGCCAGCAGTTTAGCGGCCAAAAACATTCAGTACTTC
D gene: NA; J gene: TRBJ2-3; clone size: NA; CDR3 length: 13; V gene: TRBV28; CDR3 protein: CATQLGMADTQYF; CDR3 DNA: TGTGCCACGCAACTAGGGATGGCAGATACGCAGTATTTT
D gene: NA; J gene: TRBJ2-6; clone size: many; CDR3 length: 12; V gene: TRBV5-1; CDR3 protein: CASISGANVLTF; CDR3 DNA: TGCGCCAGCATTTCTGGGGCCAACGTCCTGACTTTC